This TCR beta chain appears in the sequencing data of a study of blood T cells in healthy people across ages. Study in general: About one barcoded TCR beta cDNA was captured per two T cells.

The CDR3 loop spans 17 amino acids. Trimming left V 0 bases short and J 3 bases short, with 17 bases between. The germline CDR1 and CDR2 sequences are MGHRA and YSYEKL. Sample-barcoded 5' priming and a J-beta primer mix drove a second PCR of roughly 7 to 11 cycles. MiXCR, applied by TCRdb to the 5' RACE reads, yields one record per CDR3 protein. The sample shows about 800,000 distinct CDR3 sequences, roughly 25% of them seen only once. This clonotype came up a few times. In addition, the sample was reused for a study of T cells of mothers and their children. That source reports: Sequencing got over 9 million TCR beta CDR3 reads from each mother and approximately 3 million from each child. Overlap ran slightly, non-significantly higher for related than unrelated mother-child pairs. None of the identified T cell clones proved to be persistent microchimeric clones.

The chain links TRBV4-1 to TRBJ1-2, with D perhaps matching TRBD1 (5 bases). The origin of this receptor is a boy aged 5-17 years in good health. Sequenced: blood. CDR3 sequence: CASSQDPAGTGYYGYTF. In DNA form, the CDR3 reads TGCGCCAGCAGCCAAGATCCTGCGGGAACAGGCTACTATGGCTACACCTTC.